This T cell receptor (beta chain) was identified during a study of blood T cell repertoires in COVID-19 (dated by TCRdb to 2020 to 2021). About the full investigation: Collaborator samples came from the United States, Italy and Spain and covered acute and convalescent phases of COVID-19. The prospective study material was composed of cDNA or gDNA derived from T cells, B-cell-depleted T cells, or PBMCs. The dataset comprised deeply sampled blood TCRbeta repertoires from subjects exposed to, actively infected with, or recovered from COVID-19. The repertoires were released in a freely available public database intended as a resource for research on the immune response to SARS-CoV-2. Samples were obtained from the ongoing ImmuneRACE study (first 160 participants) and from over 1,000 subjects provided by 6 global collaborators. The sample metadata nearly always contained a de-identified subject ID, COVID-19 status, age in years and sex. Where available, HLA class I and class II types were obtained from metadata supplied by the sample provider rather than from assay-based typing. General study outcomes and caveats: The amount of clinical and demographic metadata varied by source and participant and was provided uncurated.

Participants in the prospective study were aged roughly 18 to 90 years, lived in under 30 United States geographic areas, and enrolled through a virtual design. In the prospective study, cohorts were assigned on the basis of participant-reported clinical history obtained from a screening survey and a study questionnaire. In the prospective study, whole blood, serum and a nasopharyngeal or oropharyngeal swab were collected from each participant by mobile phlebotomists. Participants in the prospective study had the option to provide additional blood draws and questionnaires over a 2-month period. Prospective study blood samples were shipped either frozen or at room temperature before DNA extraction. At the junction V is shortened by 0 bases and J by 4 bases, with 13 bases in between. The CDR3 numbers 15 residues from cysteine through phenylalanine. The read is trimmed to its CDR3 DNA, 45 bases read in frame from base 1. In the germline V gene, CDR1 corresponds to SGHRS and CDR2 to YFSETQ.

The immunoSEQ Assay, a bias-controlled multiplex PCR, was used to amplify TCRbeta CDR3 regions from genomic DNA. Processing in the source paper ran as follows. Nucleated cell counts per sample were estimated from amplification of reference gene primers within the assay. To quantify the absolute abundance of each unique TCRbeta CDR3 rearrangement, sequence reads were collapsed and filtered. For each sample, productive Simpson clonality was calculated as the square root of Simpson's diversity index over productive rearrangements. Here the immuneACCESS table is served through TCRdb, limited to in-frame sequences with V and J called. Missing clones are a known gap in these copies; in checked studies unresolved V genes cover under half, and the rest lacks a known reason. V, J and clone size derive from that table, while D and trimming were established from the DNA sequence. The sample yields about 210,000 clones; more than 75% were counted once. Around 4% of the sample comes from the top ten.

Regarding this clone: No antigen is known for it. The input lacks base qualities; no much larger clone sits a single base away.

The sequence was obtained from a man aged 25 to 40 with acute COVID-19. Recombination joined TRBV5-1 with TRBJ2-5; perhaps TRBD1 is the D gene, with 6 bases matching. The sample was PBMCs or T cells enriched from blood (not recorded which). The CDR3 loop reads CASSLGQGKGETQYF. The sequence in DNA is TGCGCCAGCAGCTTGGGGCAGGGGAAGGGAGAGACCCAGTACTTC.